The entry below describes one T cell receptor (beta chain). Its binding antigen is unknown. It has no much larger one-base neighbor in the sample; base qualities were not kept. Donors were healthy HIV-negative adults with no recently reported acute infections or vaccinations. Every donor was a Caucasian adult living in Nashville, Tennessee, USA. CD4+ T cells were enriched by magnetic negative selection, after which naive cells were positively selected on CD45RA and the negative fraction was taken as the memory subset. Blood was collected by leukapheresis, and PBMCs were isolated by Ficoll-Histopaque density gradient centrifugation and then cryopreserved in liquid nitrogen vapor phase. Purity and quantity of every magnetically sorted T cell population were checked by analytical flow cytometry. Genomic DNA was isolated from every sorted fraction and measured by UV absorbance on a Nanodrop 2000c. These data come from a study of shared clonotypes between healthy human individuals (TCRdb year 2020). Regarding the complete study: The cohort included a few men and a couple of women between 18 and 49 years of age. To estimate repertoire size and how much clonotypes are shared between individuals, the study performed deep sequencing of blood TCR repertoires from roughly five healthy adults. Leukapheresis yielded between about 0.85 and 10 billion PBMCs per donor. For each donor, CD4 naive and CD4 memory were each given three plates, CD8 naive was given two plates, and CD8 memory was given one plate. To increase sequencing depth and limit assay-specific biases, different laboratories used diverse techniques to prepare libraries and sequence TCR repertoires. The paper's findings and limits, for the study overall: Compared with non-shared clonotypes, the clonotypes found in all four sorted-subset donors had higher generation probabilities. Estimated clonotype richness was generally larger for naive than for memory subsets. Rarefaction of sorted-subset datasets indicated incomplete sequencing despite the large sequencing depth. Based on pairwise subsampling, the degree of clonotype sharing among donors was expected to be affected by sequencing depth. The genetic and exposure-history diversity represented was limited by the small number of donors. Sampling was limited to blood, and TCR repertoires in tissue likely differ from TCR repertoires in blood. When a handful of donors were compared, the shared fraction of clonotypes was around 5.1% for naive CD4, about 4% for naive CD8, roughly 2.5% for memory CD4, and around 0.37% for memory CD8.

TCR CDR3 regions were amplified from genomic DNA by multiplex PCR using the deep immunoSEQ assay. Extracted genomic DNA from each cell subset was distributed evenly across all wells of several immunoSEQ 96-well plates, and each plate was treated as a replicate. Each replicate PCR for sorted subsets received 200 ng genomic DNA, equal to tens of thousands of T cell genomes. Purified libraries were measured with a Qubit 3.0 fluorometer, size-checked on a Bioanalyzer 2100, and measured again with the KAPA Library Quantification kit. Every immunoSEQ 96-well plate was sequenced on a separate single-read 150-cycle Illumina NextSeq 550 flow cell. The paper's data handling went like this. Because the immunoSEQ output held only junctional sequences and lacked quality scores, the filtering could not match the filtering applied to full-length reads. Sequences were annotated with PyIR, a Python wrapper for IgBLAST v1.9, using IMGT germline references to assign V/J genes and CDR3. Any read was removed if the V/J assignment was weak (E-value above 1e-6), the CDR3 was missing, or the read contained stop codons, out-of-frame junctions, or ambiguous translated residues. V3J clonotypes were defined as sequences sharing the same inferred V gene, J gene, and CDR3 amino acid sequence. Percentage overlap between repertoires was computed as shared unique clonotypes divided by the size of the smaller repertoire. Three approaches were used to assess repertoire richness: RTK rarefaction, the Chao1 estimator, and Recon v2.1 estimates of unobserved clonotypes. Generation probabilities for all TCRbeta clonotypes obtained by the gDNA method from a handful of donors were computed using OLGA. TCRdb stores this immuneACCESS table with in-frame sequences only. Part of the clones is absent; in the studies checked, under half of the shortfall reflects unresolved V genes, and no reason is known for the rest. V, J and clone size reflect that table, while D and trimming were determined from the DNA. The sample contains a few million clones, around nine tenths of them found a single time. The biggest ten clones account for more than 0.12% of the sample.

V is clipped by 0 bases and J by 8 bases, and the sequence between their germline boundaries is 11 bases long. CDR3 length: 14 amino acids, cysteine to phenylalanine. Only the CDR3 portion is preserved as DNA: 42 bases, with reading frame beginning at the first base. CDR1 and CDR2 were assigned from the germline V gene as MNHEY and SVGAGI. The chain is made from TRBV6-5 and TRBJ1-3; TRBD1 might be the D gene, on 5 matching bases. Sequences were obtained from naive CD4+ T cells sorted from blood. Reading the label with the study, this specimen's cell subset or site is: CD45RA+ positively selected. The clonotype originates from a young man in good health. The nucleotide sequence reads as follows: TGTGCCAGCAGTTACTCCCAGATAGGGGACACCATATATTTT. Its translation is CASSYSQIGDTIYF.